Each of the 10 T cell receptor beta chains below was sequenced from the same sample in a study of tumor-infiltrating lymphocytes in primary liver carcinoma. Production of TCR beta cDNA used around 0.45 ug total RNA together with a constant-region primer. Three-round nested multiplex PCR performed with slightly modified ARM-PCR produced the TCR beta libraries. The two initial PCR rounds, roughly 9 cycles each, used TRBV1-TRBV30 forward and C-beta reverse primers. Each CDR3 protein is one row after TCRdb ran MiXCR on the multiplex PCR reads. Of around 40,000 distinct CDR3 sequences in the sample, over 70% were seen once. From about 19-30 mg of unsorted bulk tissue, DNA and RNA were co-extracted together. Sequencing was done on a sample of liver tumor tissue from sampling region 2. Regarding subset: tumor region T2, inferior pole. The receptors derive from a man aged 40-49 years with primary liver carcinoma and hepatitis B virus infection.

On this clonotype itself: Here the CDR3 omits its conserved ending phenylalanine or tryptophan, so a read error is the likely source. The gene calls are TRBV11-2 and TRBJ2-4; D is undetermined. In germline, CDR1 is SGHAT, CDR2 FQNNGV. The CDR3 totals 15 residues. This CDR3 reads CASTTSAVAKDIQYL. CDR3 bases: TGTGCCAGCACCACCTCGGCGGTAGCCAAAGACATTCAGTACCTC.

In the case of this clonotype: Germline and junction disagree at one end, which may indicate a read error. The chain is built from TRBV5-4 and TRBJ2-1, with no clear D. Germline V gene lookup returns CDR1 SGHNT and CDR2 YYREEE (reference sequence). This CDR3 has 14 amino acids. Here the CDR3 DNA reads TGTGCCAGTAGCTTGGCCGTTAGAACGGATGAGCAGTTCTTC. Its translation is CASSLAVRTDEQFF.

CDR3 protein: CSVGWVNHGQYF. DNA for the CDR3: TGCAGCGTGGGTTGGGTTAATCACGGGCAGTACTTC. The V call is TRBV29-1, the J call TRBJ2-7; no clear D gene. Germline lookup yields CDR1 SQVTM and CDR2 ANQGSEA. V lost 6 bases, J lost 9 bases, and 18 bases lay in between. CDR3 length: 12 amino acids.

Turning to this clonotype: Being one base from a much bigger clone, this may be a read error. CDR3 amino acids: CANSFNDSPGTQYF. CDR3 DNA: TGCGCCAACAGCTTTAATGACAGTCCGGGTACGCAGTATTTT. The rearrangement links TRBV5-1 to TRBJ2-3; tentative D call: TRBD1 (5 bases). Germline CDR1 reads SGHRS; CDR2 reads YFSETQ. This CDR3 has 14 residues.

This chain joins TRBV20-1 and TRBJ2-1; no reliable D call. The germline gives CDR1 DFQATT, CDR2 SNEGSKA (reference sequence). This CDR3 comprises 13 residues. Trimming left V 0 bases short and J 6 bases short, with 9 bases between. CDR3 DNA: TGCAGTGCTAGAGATTGGTCGACCAATGAGCAGTTCTTC. Residues: CSARDWSTNEQFF.

About this clonotype itself: Possible read error: a much larger clone is one base away. This rearrangement joins TRBV7-2 to TRBJ2-2, with 9 bases that match TRBD2. Looked up from germline, CDR1 is SGHTA and CDR2 is FQGNSA. The CDR3 sequence is 16 residues long. V trimming: 5 bases; J trimming: 5 bases; junction bases outside the gene matches: 9. The chain's CDR3 is CASSARLADITGELFF. The CDR3 coding sequence is TGTGCCAGCAGCGCCAGACTAGCGGATATAACCGGGGAGCTGTTTTTT. The variable domain in full, with the rest retrieved from reference TRBV7-2 and TRBJ2-2, is GAGVSQSPSNKVTEKGKDVELRCDPISGHTALYWYRQSLGQGLEFLIYFQGNSAPDKSGLPSDRFSAERTGGSVSTLTIQRTQQEDSAVYLCASSARLADITGELFFGEGSRLTVL.

By proportion, this clonotype is medium-sized. V usage is TRBV12-3 or TRBV12-4 and J usage is TRBJ2-7; maybe TRBD1 (6 bases). Between the trimmed V and J ends, which lost 5 bases and 3 bases, there was a span of 14 bases. This CDR3 comprises 14 residues. CDR3 nucleotides: TGTGCCAGCAGTCCACAGGGTTTCGGCTACGAGCAGTACTTC. It translates to CASSPQGFGYEQYF.

The J gene is TRBJ1-5, the V gene TRBV11-2, with unresolved D. Per germline, CDR1 SGHAT and CDR2 FQNNGV. This CDR3 comprises 16 residues. CDR3 sequence: CTSSLGDTGWAQPQHF. The CDR3 DNA is TGTACAAGCAGCTTAGGAGACACGGGTTGGGCTCAGCCCCAGCATTTT.

Of note for this clonotype: Compared with germline, one end of the junction differs, possibly owing to a read error. The rearrangement joins TRBV6-4 to TRBJ2-3; D uncertain. Germline lookup yields CDR1 MRHNA and CDR2 SNTAGT. The CDR3 extends over 13 amino acids. The CDR3 nucleotides read TGTGCCGGCAGCACAACGGATGGAGATACGCAGTATTTT. Residues: CAGSTTDGDTQYF.

Of note for this clonotype: Because it lacks the conserved phenylalanine or tryptophan at the end, this CDR3 is likely a read error. The gene calls are TRBV11-2 and TRBJ2-6; 8 bases are a match to TRBD1. Per germline, CDR1 SGHAT and CDR2 FQNNGV. The CDR3 covers 21 residues. CDR3 region: CASSMGGDRGISLSGVNVLTL. The CDR3 nucleotides read TGTGCCAGCAGCATGGGGGGAGACAGGGGCATTTCCCTCTCTGGGGTCAACGTCCTGACTCTG.